What follows is one T cell receptor beta chain and its context. Its antigen is unknown. No base quality information exists; no much larger clone differs at one position. These data are taken from a study of shared clonotypes between healthy human individuals (dated by TCRdb to the early 2020s). The study in broad terms: A few men and two women, aged 18 to 49 years, made up the cohort. To increase sequencing depth and limit assay-specific biases, TCR repertoire library preparation and sequencing were carried out by different laboratories using diverse techniques. To estimate repertoire size and how much clonotype sharing occurs between individuals, the study deeply sequenced the blood TCR repertoires of five healthy adults. Per donor, three plates each were used for CD4 naive and CD4 memory, two for CD8 naive, and one for CD8 memory. Per donor, leukapheresis produced somewhere between about 0.85 and 10 billion PBMCs. Study-wide findings and limitations: Even with the large sequencing depth, rarefaction of the sorted-subset datasets indicated that sequencing was incomplete. Only blood was sampled, and tissue TCR repertoires likely differ from those in blood. The genetic and exposure-history diversity represented was limited by the small number of donors. Sharing across several donors was observed for 5% to 6.5% of naive CD4, less than 4% of naive CD8, about 2.3% of memory CD4, and approximately 0.41% of memory CD8 clonotypes. Naive subsets generally had larger estimated clonotype richness than memory subsets. Based on pairwise subsampling, the degree of clonotype sharing among donors was expected to be affected by sequencing depth. Compared with non-shared clonotypes, the clonotypes found in all four sorted-subset donors had higher generation probabilities.

According to the germline V gene, CDR1 reads SGHVS and CDR2 reads FQNEAQ. The CDR3 holds 14 amino acids from the cysteine to the phenylalanine. Kept here is only the CDR3 DNA, which spans 42 bases and is read in frame from base 1. The junction carries 15 bases between V and J, which are trimmed by 3 bases and 6 bases respectively. Donors were healthy HIV-negative adults with no recently reported acute infections or vaccinations. Only Caucasian adults living in Nashville, Tennessee, USA were represented among the donors. CD4+ T cells were enriched through magnetic negative selection, after which naive cells were positively selected on CD45RA and the remaining negative fraction served as the memory subset. Blood was collected by leukapheresis, and PBMCs were isolated by Ficoll-Histopaque density gradient centrifugation and then cryopreserved in liquid nitrogen vapor phase. Purity and quantity of every magnetically sorted T cell population were checked by analytical flow cytometry. Each sorted fraction had its genomic DNA isolated and then quantified by UV absorbance on a Nanodrop 2000c.

Using the deep immunoSEQ assay, multiplex PCR amplified TCR CDR3 regions from genomic DNA. For each cell subset, the extracted genomic DNA was distributed evenly across all wells of several immunoSEQ 96-well plates, and each plate served as one replicate. Each replicate PCR for sorted subsets received around 210 ng genomic DNA, equal to about 30,000 T cell genomes. Purified libraries were measured with a Qubit 3.0 fluorometer, size-checked on a Bioanalyzer 2100, and measured again with the KAPA Library Quantification kit. Each immunoSEQ 96-well plate was sequenced on its own single-read 150-cycle Illumina NextSeq 550 flow cell. The authors processed their data as follows. The immunoSEQ output contained only junctional sequences without quality scores, so filtering could not match that applied to full-length reads. To assign V/J genes and CDR3, sequences were annotated using PyIR, a Python wrapper for IgBLAST v1.9, with IMGT germline references. Any read was removed if the V/J assignment was weak (E-value above 1e-6), the CDR3 was missing, or the read contained stop codons, out-of-frame junctions, or ambiguous translated residues. V3J clonotypes were defined as sequences sharing the same inferred V gene, J gene, and CDR3 amino acid sequence. Percentage overlap between repertoires was calculated by dividing the number of shared unique clonotypes by the size of the smaller repertoire. Repertoire richness was assessed with RTK rarefaction, the Chao1 estimator, and Recon v2.1 estimates of unobserved clonotypes. Generation probabilities for all TCRbeta clonotypes obtained by the gDNA method from four donors were computed using OLGA. TCRdb obtained this table from immuneACCESS and retained in-frame rearrangements with V and J assigned. These tables miss some clones; where compared with another copy, unresolved V genes account for less than half of the shortfall, and the remainder is unexplained. The V and J calls and the clone size are those of that table, but D and trimming were determined from the DNA. The sample yields some 1.1 million clones; 60% to 85% were counted once. The ten largest clones capture 0.85% to 1% of the sample.

This chain joins TRBV7-8 to TRBJ2-7; TRBD2 is a possible D gene, resting on 6 matching bases. The sequence was obtained from a young man in good health. Some clones in this sample may be carry-over from other donors' samples. The sample comprised memory CD4+ T cells from PBMCs. In the paper's terms, the cell subset or site label means: CD45RA-negative fraction. The CDR3 protein: CASSFMRGNGEQYF. The base sequence is TGTGCCAGCAGCTTTATGCGCGGGAACGGCGAGCAGTACTTC.